The text below deals with one T cell receptor (beta chain). Its antigen remains unidentified. The sample holds no much larger clone one base away, and base qualities are not on file. The data originate from a study of post-analysis software for immune sequencing data (dated by TCRdb to the mid-2010s). For context, the study as a whole: Disease courses on record covered relapsing-remitting, secondary progressive and progressive-relapsing multiple sclerosis, though some patients had no subtype annotation. The multiple sclerosis patient repertoires were compared with approximately 11 previously published healthy control repertoires from donors aged about 6 to 26 years. A subset of samples was prepared in parallel using single-end sample barcoding, then pooled and co-amplified after Illumina adapter ligation.

The library was prepared using PCR. These reads were obtained on an Illumina HiSeq 2500. To reduce PCR and sequencing biases, unique molecular identifiers were incorporated into the TCR beta cDNA libraries. Every 1 to 10 million input T cells yielded some 500,000 cDNA molecules, meaning each molecule approximated one T cell. The same protocol used for the earlier healthy control dataset was applied to prepare and sequence the patient libraries. Within a given batch, samples were prepared together, multiplexed and sequenced on the same HiSeq lane. The source study handled its data this way. Raw barcoded reads were processed with MIGEC, discarding single-read molecular identifier groups before consensus assembly and CDR3 extraction. VDJtools was used for post-analysis of the clonotype tables, with diversity normalized by down-sampling every dataset to the smallest sample size. In repertoire overlap clustering, CDR3 amino acid sequences, but not nucleotide sequences, were matched to correct batch-related cross-sample contamination. The public reads were reprocessed in TCRdb via fastp at Q25 and MiXCR, keeping in-frame beta chains. Records with the same CDR3 protein are collapsed into one entry carrying the most frequent genes and DNA. These V and J calls originate from TCRdb's pipeline instead of the authors' own analysis. The sample records about 680,000 distinct CDR3 sequences, 59% of which are singletons. The biggest ten clones account for around 11% of the sample.

Overall study outcomes, separate from this receptor: Patients showed significantly higher frequencies than controls for roughly five TRBV segments, among them TRBV5-6, TRBV5-1 and TRBV20-1. Direct clustering with F measure showed strong co-clustering of samples prepared in the same batch, prompting a batch-effect correction. Compared with controls, multiple sclerosis patients had significantly lower normalized Chao1 diversity, a finding suggesting substantial peripheral T-cell clonal expansion. The multiple sclerosis patient group was slightly younger than the control group.

TCR beta repertoires were profiled from peripheral blood of under 15 young patients with multiple sclerosis to demonstrate the VDJtools post-analysis software. The multiple sclerosis patients were children and adolescents ranging in age from roughly 6 to 15 years. From a lookup of the germline V gene, CDR1 and CDR2 are SQVTM and ANQGSEA. The trim is 7 bases for V and 15 bases for J, with a gap of 19 bases between the germline ends. The CDR3 runs 11 residues from the cysteine to the phenylalanine. The DNA shown is the 33-base CDR3, in frame from base 1. The chain employs TRBV29-1 and TRBJ2-1, and TRBD2 may be the D gene, going by 6 matching bases. The sequence came from a girl aged 2-10 years with multiple sclerosis. The sample comprised blood. The nucleotide sequence is TGCAGCGCTCCCAAAGGGACTCTTACGTTCTTC. This yields the protein CSAPKGTLTFF.